This T cell receptor beta chain was captured in a study of cytomegalovirus exposure and HLA in healthy donors. Overall study context: Out of approximately 400 genotyped donors, approximately 84% belonged to the Caucasian-associated ancestry cluster.

To note about this clone: What it recognizes is unknown.

Notes on the study in general: Among TCR beta chains of equal frequency, HLA-associated ones were more clonally expanded in a later analysis.

Losses at the gene ends were 6 bases for V and 3 bases for J; bases not matched to a gene: 9. CDR3 length: 16 amino acids. Germline loops: CDR1 MDHEN, CDR2 SYDVKM. The PCR made use of 60 Vbeta and 13 Jbeta primers. TCRdb's table, derived via immunoSEQ multiplex PCR, lists solely in-frame clones and lacks some. Among 100,000 or so clones listed, 78% were seen once. The V gene is TRBV28, the J gene TRBJ1-4; 8 bases map to TRBD1. The sample was PBMCs. This sequence was found in a woman aged 40 to 50 in good health and CMV-seropositive. The CDR3 DNA sequence: TGTGCCAGCAGCCTGACAGGGGTGGGGGCTAATGAAAAACTGTTTTTT. Amino acids: CASSLTGVGANEKLFF.